These 24 T cell receptor beta chains originate from one sample sequenced in a study of cytomegalovirus exposure and HLA in healthy donors. Clones were sequenced by immunoSEQ multiplex PCR, and TCRdb holds only the in-frame ones, with some missing. The table includes about 58,000 clones, roughly nine tenths detected once. Sequencing input: PBMCs. Receptor source: a man aged 18 to 35 in good health and CMV-seronegative.

The chain links TRBV6-6 to TRBJ1-2; maybe TRBD1 (5 bases). CDR1 is MNHNY and CDR2 is SVGAGI in the germline V gene (reference sequence). With 0 bases removed from V and 8 bases from J, the gap between germline ends came to 10 bases. The CDR3 contains 13 residues. CDR3 amino acids: CASSYSSGQGYTF. CDR3 nucleotide sequence: TGTGCCAGCAGTTACTCGTCAGGGCAAGGCTACACCTTC.

The rearrangement joins TRBV28 to TRBJ1-1; D is uncertain. V dropped 3 bases and J dropped 1 base, with 9 bases sitting between them. This CDR3 has 14 residues. CDR1 and CDR2 (germline): MDHEN, SYDVKM. The CDR3 is CASSLGRKNTEAFF. The CDR3 region has the DNA TGTGCCAGCAGTTTGGGCAGGAAGAACACTGAAGCTTTCTTT. The variable domain in full, completed from reference TRBV28 and TRBJ1-1, reads DVKVTQSSRYLVKRTGEKVFLECVQDMDHENMFWYRQDPGLGLRLIYFSYDVKMKEKGDIPEGYSVSREKKERFSLILESASTNQTSMYLCASSLGRKNTEAFFGQGTRLTVV.

This clone appeared a single time. This chain joins TRBV30 and TRBJ2-2; the D gene is possibly TRBD1 (5 bases). The length of the CDR3 is 11 residues. Germline CDR1 is GTSNPN and CDR2 is SVGIG (reference sequence). The CDR3 bases are TGTGCTCAACAGGAAACCGGGGAGCTGTTTTTT. It codes for CAQQETGELFF.

This chain links TRBV6-6 with TRBJ2-7; maybe TRBD1 (5 bases). This CDR3 is 14 amino acids long. The V end was cut by 6 bases, the J end by 2 bases, with 14 bases between. CDR1 MNHNY and CDR2 SVGAGI come from the germline V gene (reference sequence). CDR3 loop: CASRNNGQTYEQYF. The CDR3 DNA is TGTGCCAGCAGAAACAACGGACAAACCTACGAGCAGTACTTC.

The chain couples TRBV5-5 to TRBJ2-5; 9 bases fit TRBD1. CDR3 length: 13 amino acids. J gave up 5 bases and V 4 bases, and 3 bases lay outside the gene matches. The germline V gene encodes CDR1 SGHKS and CDR2 YYEKEE (reference sequence). CDR3 nucleotide sequence: TGTGCCAGCAGCCCGGGGACAGGGGAGACCCAGTACTTC. Its translation: CASSPGTGETQYF.

The chain recombines TRBV9 with TRBJ2-1; tentative D call: TRBD1 (5 bases). The CDR3 covers 13 residues. Trimming removed 0 bases from V and 6 bases from J, with 7 bases in between. From germline, CDR1 is SGDLS and CDR2 YYNGEE. In nucleotides, the CDR3 is TGTGCCAGCAGCGTAGAGCAGGGCAATGAGCAGTTCTTC. It translates to CASSVEQGNEQFF.

This chain uses TRBV30 with TRBJ1-2; no definite D call. Germline V gene lookup returns CDR1 GTSNPN and CDR2 SVGIG (reference sequence). The CDR3 is 13 residues long. V shed 7 bases and J shed 2 bases, with 14 bases lying between them. CDR3 coding DNA: TGTGCCTTCCTATCCGGCGGCAACTATGGCTACACCTTC. This gives the protein CAFLSGGNYGYTF.

This rearrangement joins TRBV27 to TRBJ2-1; 10 bases map to TRBD2. With 6 bases clipped from V and 9 bases from J, the junction kept 14 bases outside the gene matches. CDR1 and CDR2 (germline): MNHEY, SMNVEV (reference sequence). CDR3 length equals 16 residues. CDR3 loop: CASSQGLAGVGGEQFF. CDR3 bases: TGTGCCAGCAGCCAAGGGCTAGCGGGAGTAGGAGGTGAGCAGTTCTTC.

The chain couples TRBV27 to TRBJ2-3; TRBD1 matches 11 bases. From germline, CDR1 is MNHEY and CDR2 SMNVEV (reference sequence). Unmatched junction bases numbered 4, after V lost 4 bases and J lost 4 bases. CDR3 length: 15 amino acids. The CDR3 DNA reads TGTGCCAGCAGTTCCCCGGGACAGGGGGCAGATACGCAGTATTTT. Its protein product is CASSSPGQGADTQYF.

J is TRBJ2-2 and V is TRBV6-1; TRBD1 matches at 9 bases. Per the germline V gene, CDR1 is MNHNS and CDR2 is SASEGT. This CDR3 comprises 15 residues. V shed 4 bases, J shed 1 base, and the junction held 1 base outside the gene matches. The CDR3 DNA follows: TGTGCCAGCAGTGGGGGACAGGGGAACACCGGGGAGCTGTTTTTT. Translated, it gives CASSGGQGNTGELFF.

The chain recombines TRBV18 with TRBJ2-3; no firm D call. Trimming took off 6 bases at V and 3 bases at J, with 13 bases between the two ends. The CDR3 loop spans 14 amino acids. The germline V gene encodes CDR1 KGHSH and CDR2 LQKENI. CDR3: CASSPSLRTDTQYF. The DNA of the CDR3 is TGTGCCAGCTCCCCCTCCCTTCGGACAGATACGCAGTATTTT.

The J gene is TRBJ2-1, the V gene TRBV5-5, with a weak D call TRBD2 (6 bases). This CDR3 has 16 amino acids. The V gene lost 3 bases and the J gene lost 3 bases, with 16 bases spanning the gap. Germline CDR1 and CDR2: SGHKS and YYEKEE (reference sequence). DNA of the CDR3: TGTGCCAGCAGCTCTTCGGAGGGGTCGCTCTACAATGAGCAGTTCTTC. Translating gives CASSSSEGSLYNEQFF.

For this clone: Germline is not matched at one junction end, which may reflect a read error. The chain carries TRBV7-8 and TRBJ2-1; TRBD2 agrees at 11 bases. Germline CDR1 SGHVS, CDR2 FQNEAQ. The CDR3 is 18 amino acids. CDR3 nucleotides: TGTGCCAGCAGGTTAGCGGGAGGGCCCAACCCATCCTACAATGAGCAGTTCTTC. Amino acids: CASRLAGGPNPSYNEQFF.

This clone was observed a single time. This chain joins TRBV19 and TRBJ1-5; a possible D gene is TRBD1 (5 bases). The V gene's germline CDR1 is LNHDA and CDR2 SQIVND (reference sequence). V dropped 5 bases and J dropped 3 bases, with 14 bases sitting between them. The CDR3 runs to 15 residues. The CDR3 DNA sequence: TGTGCCAGTAGTCAGGGAATTTGGGACAATCAGCCCCAGCATTTT. It is translated as CASSQGIWDNQPQHF. Supplemented by reference TRBV19 and TRBJ1-5, the full variable domain reads DGGITQSPKYLFRKEGQNVTLSCEQNLNHDAMYWYRQDPGQGLRLIYYSQIVNDFQKGDIAEGYSVSREKKESFPLTVTSAQKNPTAFYLCASSQGIWDNQPQHFGDGTRLSIL.

This chain links TRBV15 with TRBJ2-7; D might be TRBD1 (6 bases). This CDR3 spans 15 amino acids. Trimming took off 1 base at V and 5 bases at J, with 15 bases between the two ends. Germline V gene lookup returns CDR1 LNHNV and CDR2 YYDKDF (reference sequence). This chain's CDR3 is CATSRVQGLLHEQYF. CDR3 DNA: TGTGCCACCAGCAGAGTCCAGGGGCTATTACACGAGCAGTACTTC.

This sequence joins TRBV7-9 and TRBJ2-7; TRBD1 matches at 7 bases. The V and J ends lost 4 bases and 3 bases, in that order; junction bases with no gene match: 0. The CDR3 contains 12 residues. The germline V gene encodes CDR1 SEHNR and CDR2 FQNEAQ (reference sequence). The CDR3 protein is CASSWTGYEQYF. The CDR3 DNA reads TGTGCCAGCAGCTGGACAGGCTACGAGCAGTACTTC.

The sample holds one count of this clone. In DNA, the CDR3 is TGTGCCAGCAGCGTAGGCCAAGCTCCAGGTGGCTACACCTTC. Encoded protein: CASSVGQAPGGYTF. The chain uses TRBV9 and TRBJ1-2; no definite D call. V dropped 0 bases and J dropped 7 bases, with 13 bases sitting between them. The CDR3 is 14 residues long. The germline gives CDR1 SGDLS, CDR2 YYNGEE.

V is TRBV11-2 and J is TRBJ2-5; D gene ambiguous. Trimming stripped 3 bases from V and 0 bases from J, with 11 bases between. The length of the CDR3 is 15 residues. Germline V gives CDR1 SGHAT, CDR2 FQNNGV. This CDR3 is CASSFSEHDQETQYF. CDR3 nucleotide sequence: TGTGCCAGCAGCTTTTCGGAGCACGACCAAGAGACCCAGTACTTC.

This chain joins TRBV18 and TRBJ1-2, with a tentative D call TRBD1 (6 bases). V lost 2 bases to trimming and J lost 0 bases, with 10 bases between them. This CDR3 has 15 amino acids. Germline-derived CDR1 and CDR2 are KGHSH and LQKENI. CDR3 in DNA: TGTGCCAGCTCACCAGTGGGGGACACTAACTATGGCTACACCTTC. Translating gives CASSPVGDTNYGYTF.

The chain employs TRBV25-1 and TRBJ1-1, with a possible D match to TRBD1 (6 bases). Germline V gives CDR1 MGHDK, CDR2 SYGVNS. The CDR3 totals 15 residues. Trimming removed 4 bases at V and 4 bases at J, with 16 bases between. This CDR3 reads CASSGGWGRGTEAFF. The CDR3, as DNA: TGTGCCAGCAGTGGCGGGTGGGGGCGAGGCACTGAAGCTTTCTTT.

The chain joins TRBV5-1 to TRBJ2-2; 11 bases align to TRBD1. There are 14 residues in the CDR3. With V trimmed by 4 bases and J by 6 bases, 2 bases remained unmatched. Per germline, CDR1 SGHRS and CDR2 YFSETQ. The CDR3, as DNA: TGCGCCAGCAGCACGGGACAGGGGGCCGGGGAGCTGTTTTTT. Translating gives CASSTGQGAGELFF.

The genes are TRBV18 and TRBJ2-3, with 8 bases lining up with TRBD1. CDR1 and CDR2 from the germline V gene are KGHSH and LQKENI. CDR3 size: 15 residues. Trimming removed 6 bases from V and 0 bases from J; junction bases left unmatched: 5. The CDR3 reads CASSVTGESTDTQYF. CDR3 DNA sequence: TGTGCCAGCTCGGTGACAGGGGAAAGCACAGATACGCAGTATTTT.

DNA for the CDR3: TGCGCCAGCAGCCCGGACGGCGGGTACGAGCAGTACTTC. This sequence encodes CASSPDGGYEQYF. The chain combines TRBV5-1 with TRBJ2-7, with D possibly TRBD2 on 5 matching bases. Trimming took off 4 bases at V and 4 bases at J, with 12 bases between the two ends. The V gene's germline CDR1 is SGHRS and CDR2 YFSETQ. There are 13 residues in the CDR3.

This clone showed up just once. The chain links TRBV7-8 to TRBJ2-2; no definite D call. The germline gives CDR1 SGHVS, CDR2 FQNEAQ. This CDR3 spans 16 amino acids. Trimming left V 2 bases short and J 0 bases short, with 10 bases between. Here the CDR3 DNA reads TGTGCCAGCAGCTTAATAAGCAATTCGAACACCGGGGAGCTGTTTTTT. Amino acids: CASSLISNSNTGELFF.